Listed below are T cell receptor beta chains from one sample, sequenced in a study of T cells in Graves' hyperthyroidism and ophthalmopathy. MiXCR, run by TCRdb on the multiplex PCR reads, gives a single entry per CDR3 protein. Altogether some 570,000 distinct CDR3 sequences are present, 13% to 15% being singletons, with the ten largest covering roughly 7%. Material: blood. These receptors came from a woman younger than 35 with Graves' ophthalmopathy. Both conserved end residues are part of each CDR3.

V,J,CDR3
TRBV6-5,TRBJ2-6,CASSYGTQGAGANVLTF
TRBV6-5,TRBJ2-5,CASSYSPGQAETQYF
TRBV6-1,TRBJ2-1,CASAGLAGVRDNEQFF
TRBV6-5,TRBJ2-5,CASSYVGVETQYF
TRBV6-1,TRBJ2-4,CASSEFPRPLALENIQYF
TRBV19,TRBJ1-4,CASISGGQGNEKLFF
TRBV6-1,TRBJ2-3,CASSPGAYTDTQYF
TRBV27,TRBJ2-1,CASSFHIPGGNEQFF
TRBV5-1,TRBJ1-1,CASSLWGITEAFF
TRBV4-3,TRBJ1-1,CASSQGQRDTEAFF
TRBV6-6,TRBJ2-7,CASSYSSYSSYEQYF
TRBV4-1,TRBJ1-2,CASSQAAGTVYGYTF
TRBV5-1,TRBJ2-2,CASSLEGNGVIGELFF
TRBV6-1,TRBJ2-2,CASSEAGELFF
TRBV7-2,TRBJ2-1,CASSLQPKGQPPNEQFF
TRBV7-9,TRBJ2-5,CASSLGGKTQYF
TRBV11-1,TRBJ1-1,CAGSLRSFPRGTEAFF
TRBV13,TRBJ2-7,CASSSGLDPYEQYF
TRBV19,TRBJ2-7,CASSIVSGSYYEQYF
TRBV5-1,TRBJ2-2,CASSAGGLNTGELFF
TRBV5-1,TRBJ2-1,CASKVAGMGLFQSIEDEQFF
TRBV28,TRBJ1-2,CASSPSQGARRGHTF
TRBV20-1,TRBJ2-7,CSARLDSGSYEQYF
TRBV7-9,TRBJ1-5,CASSLDGRGNQPQHF
TRBV13,TRBJ2-7,CASSLDFSGSYEQYF
TRBV7-3,TRBJ2-7,CASSSGLAGGPREQYF
TRBV20-1,TRBJ1-2,CSARDFETGGPNYGYTF
TRBV11-2,TRBJ2-7,CASSWSGLAPEQYF
TRBV9,TRBJ2-2,CASSVASAEPNTGELFF
TRBV28,TRBJ2-1,CASSDQGANNEQFF
TRBV7-3,TRBJ2-3,CASSEDRELQYF
TRBV27,TRBJ2-1,CASSSTGTEQFF
TRBV2,TRBJ2-7,CASIPRRTHDEQYF
TRBV12-3/TRBV12-4,TRBJ2-2,CASSRLAAGELFF
TRBV6-5,TRBJ2-1,CASSYYGLAASYNEQFF
TRBV9,TRBJ2-4,CASSPDLWAAGPLSVASPDIQYF
TRBV29-1,TRBJ1-1,CSAPADLNTEAFF
TRBV7-2,TRBJ1-6,CASSDPDSRERPLHF
TRBV6-1,TRBJ2-6,CASTERVNSGANVLTF
TRBV6-2/TRBV6-3,TRBJ1-6,CASKGAGGYNSPLHF
TRBV10-3,TRBJ1-6,CAISVTQSSYNSPLHF
TRBV12-3/TRBV12-4,TRBJ2-4,CASSQNGFIQYF
TRBV30,TRBJ2-3,CAWSVARTDTQYF
TRBV6-2/TRBV6-3,TRBJ1-1,CASSGNRDPEAFF